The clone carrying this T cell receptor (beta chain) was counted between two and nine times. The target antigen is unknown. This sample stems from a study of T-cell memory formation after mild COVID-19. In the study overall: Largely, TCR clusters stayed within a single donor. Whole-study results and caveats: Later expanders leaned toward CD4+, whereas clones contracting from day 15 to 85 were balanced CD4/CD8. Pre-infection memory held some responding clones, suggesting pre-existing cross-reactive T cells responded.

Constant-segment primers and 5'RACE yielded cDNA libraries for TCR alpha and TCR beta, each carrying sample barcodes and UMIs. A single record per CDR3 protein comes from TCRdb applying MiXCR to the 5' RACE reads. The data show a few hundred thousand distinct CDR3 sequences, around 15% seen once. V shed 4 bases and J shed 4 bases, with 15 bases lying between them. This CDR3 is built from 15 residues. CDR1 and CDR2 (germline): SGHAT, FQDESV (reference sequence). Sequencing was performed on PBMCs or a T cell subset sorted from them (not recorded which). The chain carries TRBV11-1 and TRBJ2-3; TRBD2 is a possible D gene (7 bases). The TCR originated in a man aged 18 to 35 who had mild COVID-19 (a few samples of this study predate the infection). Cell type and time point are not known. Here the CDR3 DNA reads TGTGCCAGCAGCTCAGGGGTGCGGGGGTCAGATACGCAGTATTTT. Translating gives CASSSGVRGSDTQYF. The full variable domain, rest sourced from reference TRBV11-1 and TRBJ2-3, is EAEVAQSPRYKITEKSQAVAFWCDPISGHATLYWYRQILGQGPELLVQFQDESVVDDSQLPKDRFSAERLKGVDSTLKIQPAELGDSAMYLCASSSGVRGSDTQYFGPGTRLTVL.